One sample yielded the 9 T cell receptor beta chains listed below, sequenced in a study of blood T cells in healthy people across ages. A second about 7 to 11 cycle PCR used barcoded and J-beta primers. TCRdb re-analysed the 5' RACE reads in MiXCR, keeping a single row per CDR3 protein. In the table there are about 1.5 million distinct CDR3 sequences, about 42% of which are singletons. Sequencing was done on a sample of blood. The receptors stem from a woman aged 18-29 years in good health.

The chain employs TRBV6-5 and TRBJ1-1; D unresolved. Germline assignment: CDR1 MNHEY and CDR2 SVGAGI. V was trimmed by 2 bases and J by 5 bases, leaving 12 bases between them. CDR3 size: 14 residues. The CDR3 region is CASSYVDPKTEAFF. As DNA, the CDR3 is TGTGCCAGCAGTTACGTGGACCCTAAGACTGAAGCTTTCTTT.

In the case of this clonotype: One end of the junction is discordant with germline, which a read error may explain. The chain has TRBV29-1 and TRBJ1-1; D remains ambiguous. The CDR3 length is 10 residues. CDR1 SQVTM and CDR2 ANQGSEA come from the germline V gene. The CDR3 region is CSVTDGEGFF. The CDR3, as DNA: TGCAGCGTTACTGACGGAGAAGGTTTCTTT. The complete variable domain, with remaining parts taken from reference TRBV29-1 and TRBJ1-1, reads SAVISQKPSRDICQRGTSLTIQCQVDSQVTMMFWYRQQPGQSLTLIATANQGSEATYESGFVIDKFPISRPNLTFSTLTVSNMSPEDSSIYLCSVTDGEGFFGQGTRLTVV.

CDR3 protein: CASRERENTEAFF. The CDR3 DNA sequence: TGCGCCAGCAGGGAAAGGGAGAACACTGAAGCTTTCTTT. The genes are TRBV5-1 and TRBJ1-1; D remains ambiguous. This CDR3 is built from 13 residues. Trimming stripped 5 bases from V and 1 base from J, with 9 bases between. Germline assignment: CDR1 SGHRS and CDR2 YFSETQ.

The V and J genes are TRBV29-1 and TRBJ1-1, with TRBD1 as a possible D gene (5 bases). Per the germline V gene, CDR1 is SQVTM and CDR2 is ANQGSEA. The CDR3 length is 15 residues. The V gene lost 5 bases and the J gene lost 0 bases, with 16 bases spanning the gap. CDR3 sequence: CSVLGGVPMNTEAFF. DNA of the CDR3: TGCAGCGTTCTGGGGGGGGTTCCCATGAACACTGAAGCTTTCTTT.

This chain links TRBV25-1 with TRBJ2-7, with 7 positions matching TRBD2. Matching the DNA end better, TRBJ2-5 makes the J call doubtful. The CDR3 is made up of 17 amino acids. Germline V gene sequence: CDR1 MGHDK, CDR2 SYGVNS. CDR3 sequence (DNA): TGTGCCAGCAGTCCTCTCTGGCTGGGGGGGATAAGAGAGACCCAGTACTTC. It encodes CASSPLWLGGIRETQYF.

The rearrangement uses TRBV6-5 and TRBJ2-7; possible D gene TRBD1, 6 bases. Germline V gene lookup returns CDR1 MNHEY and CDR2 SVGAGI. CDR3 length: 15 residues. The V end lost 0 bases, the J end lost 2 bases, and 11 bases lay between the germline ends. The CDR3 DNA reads TGTGCCAGCAGTTACTCCCAGGGGCTCACCTACGAGCAGTACTTC. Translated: CASSYSQGLTYEQYF.

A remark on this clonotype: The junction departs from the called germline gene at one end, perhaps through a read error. The CDR3 reads CAGSFWTTIGEQFF. The CDR3 coding sequence is TGTGCCGGCAGCTTTTGGACAACGATTGGTGAGCAGTTCTTC. The rearrangement joins TRBV5-6 to TRBJ2-1; D is possibly TRBD1 (5 bases). CDR1 and CDR2 (germline): SGHDT, YYEEEE. CDR3 size: 14 residues.

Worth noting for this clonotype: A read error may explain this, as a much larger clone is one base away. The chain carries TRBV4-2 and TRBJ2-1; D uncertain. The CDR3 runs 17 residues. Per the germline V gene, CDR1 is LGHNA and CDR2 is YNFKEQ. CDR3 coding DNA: TGTGCCAGCAGCCTAGTGTCAGGAGCAGATAACTACAATAAGCAGTTCTTC. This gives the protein CASSLVSGADNYNKQFF.

The CDR3 loop is CASSSPRGLVDEKLFF. The CDR3, as DNA: TGTGCCAGCAGTAGCCCGAGGGGGCTTGTAGATGAAAAACTGTTTTTT. The rearrangement joins TRBV6-5 to TRBJ1-4; 7 positions agree with TRBD1. The V gene end was trimmed by 5 bases and the J gene end by 6 bases; junction bases not matched to a gene: 12. The CDR3 consists of 16 residues. Germline CDR1 is MNHEY and CDR2 is SVGAGI.